These 20 T cell receptor beta chains share one sample of origin, sequenced in a study of blood T cells in healthy people across ages (dated by TCRdb to the mid-2010s). Receptors were amplified or captured by 5' RACE. Instrument on record: Illumina HiSeq 2500. The second PCR ran for roughly 6 to 11 cycles and used a J-beta primer mix along with a sample-barcoded 5' primer. Using fastp trimming at Q25 and MiXCR clonotype assembly, TCRdb reanalyzed the public sequencing data and kept in-frame beta chains. Identical CDR3 protein sequences are pooled into one entry, listed with their most common genes and DNA. The sample table contains about 930,000 distinct CDR3 sequences; only one count was recorded for about 29% of them. The biggest ten clones account for roughly a tenth of the sample. These data also formed part of another study, on T cells of mothers and their children.

What was sequenced was blood. Receptors were obtained from a woman aged 40 to 50 in good health.

This clonotype came up a few times. Written as DNA, the CDR3 is TGTGCCAGCAGCCAGGATAAGGGCGGCTACGAGCAGTACTTC. It codes for CASSQDKGGYEQYF. The chain carries TRBV7-6 and TRBJ2-7; no clear D gene. Germline V CDR1 and CDR2: SGHVS, FNYEAQ. The CDR3 is made up of 14 amino acids. Between the trimmed V and J ends, which lost 5 bases and 3 bases, there was a span of 14 bases.

This sequence joins TRBV28 and TRBJ1-2, with 9 bases matching TRBD1. The ends lost 6 bases at V and 1 base at J; junction bases unmatched: 12. Per the germline V gene, CDR1 is MDHEN and CDR2 is SYDVKM. The CDR3 is made up of 17 amino acids. The DNA for the CDR3 is TGTGCCAGCAGCTTAGACAGGGGGTTAGAGAGTAACTATGGCTACACCTTC. Protein sequence: CASSLDRGLESNYGYTF.

In this sample, this clonotype turned up a few times. The chain has TRBV7-2 and TRBJ1-1; tentative D call: TRBD1 (6 bases). Trimming took 4 bases from V and 7 from J, leaving 16 bases between them. The CDR3 length is 14 residues. CDR1 is SGHTA and CDR2 is FQGNSA in the germline V gene. Here the CDR3 DNA reads TGTGCCAGCAGCTCCACACAGGGAACGGTTGAAGCTTTCTTT. It codes for CASSSTQGTVEAFF.

CDR3: CASSGGLAGSEQYF. The CDR3 region has the DNA TGTGCCAGCAGTGGAGGACTAGCGGGCTCCGAGCAGTACTTC. The chain has TRBV2 and TRBJ2-4; 11 bases are shared with TRBD2. The end of the DNA aligns better with TRBJ2-7, so the J call may be wrong. Per germline, CDR1 SNHLY and CDR2 FYNNEI. This CDR3 region has 14 residues.

V gene TRBV27 combines with J gene TRBJ1-6, with 10 bases aligning to TRBD1. V lost 2 bases to trimming and J lost 10 bases; unmatched junction nucleotides: 5. There are 15 residues in the CDR3. Germline assignment: CDR1 MNHEY and CDR2 SMNVEV (reference sequence). CDR3 amino acids: CASSLQGQGLSPLHF. CDR3 nucleotide sequence: TGTGCCAGCAGTTTACAGGGACAGGGGTTATCACCCCTCCACTTT.

This clonotype has just a few counts. The chain has TRBV6-2 or TRBV6-3 and TRBJ1-1; the D is unclear. This CDR3 is 12 amino acids long. CDR1 MNHEY and CDR2 SVGEGT come from the germline V gene. The V and J ends lost 3 bases and 7 bases respectively, with 9 bases between them. Here the CDR3 DNA reads TGTGCCAGCAGTTATCCCAGAGATGAAGCTTTCTTT. This translates into CASSYPRDEAFF.

This clonotype was picked up a small number of times. The rearrangement links TRBV20-1 to TRBJ2-7; 7 bases match TRBD1. Trimming took 6 bases from V and 8 from J; bases not matched to a gene: 7. This CDR3 contains 11 residues. CDR1 and CDR2 (germline): DFQATT, SNEGSKA (reference sequence). CDR3 bases: TGCAGTGCCGACGACAGGGTAAAGCAGTACTTC. Protein sequence: CSADDRVKQYF.

The V call is TRBV7-2, the J call TRBJ1-5; the D is unclear. The V gene's germline CDR1 is SGHTA and CDR2 FQGNSA. Trimming removed 1 base at V and 2 bases at J, with 9 bases between. The CDR3 runs 15 residues. CDR3 coding DNA: TGTGCCAGCAGCTTAGAAACGGCCGGCAATCAGCCCCAGCATTTT. Protein: CASSLETAGNQPQHF.

J is TRBJ1-1 and V is TRBV7-9, with 8 bases identical to TRBD1. With V trimmed by 1 base and J by 0 bases, 4 bases remained unmatched. Looked up from germline, CDR1 is SEHNR and CDR2 is FQNEAQ (reference sequence). The CDR3 sequence is 16 residues long. The CDR3 DNA follows: TGTGCCAGCAGCTTAGACCTGGGACAGGTGAACACTGAAGCTTTCTTT. Encoded protein: CASSLDLGQVNTEAFF.

This chain uses TRBV7-2 with TRBJ1-6; the match to TRBD1 covers 9 bases. J lost 8 bases, V lost 4 bases, and 6 bases had no gene match. Germline V gene sequence: CDR1 SGHTA, CDR2 FQGNSA. This CDR3 contains 15 residues. The CDR3, as DNA: TGTGCCAGCAGCTCCAGACAGGGGGGCTATTCACCCCTCCACTTT. It codes for CASSSRQGGYSPLHF.

In its sample, this clonotype was seen a few times. V and J are TRBV28 and TRBJ2-1, with a weak D call TRBD1 (5 bases). The CDR3 runs to 16 residues. Trimming cost V 2 bases and J 4 bases, with 15 bases left between them. CDR1 and CDR2 from the germline V gene are MDHEN and SYDVKM. The CDR3 sequence is CASSLATGRLYNEQFF. The CDR3, as DNA: TGTGCCAGCAGTTTAGCAACAGGCCGTCTTTACAATGAGCAGTTCTTC.

This clonotype has just a few counts. This may be a read error: a much more frequent sequence differs by one nucleotide. The chain joins TRBV20-1 to TRBJ1-2; unclear D gene. Germline V gene sequence: CDR1 DFQATT, CDR2 SNEGSKA (reference sequence). The CDR3 length is 14 residues. The V gene lost 2 bases and the J gene lost 13 bases, with 23 bases spanning the gap. In nucleotides, the CDR3 is TGCAGTGCTAGACCGCCAGACTCCCCTCCCAAAGGCACCTTC. Translation: CSARPPDSPPKGTF.

The table lists this clonotype with many counts. This rearrangement joins TRBV5-1 to TRBJ2-7; unclear D gene. V dropped 0 bases and J dropped 6 bases, with 10 bases sitting between them. Germline CDR1 SGHRS, CDR2 YFSETQ. The CDR3 spans 13 residues. As DNA, the CDR3 is TGCGCCAGCAGCTTGGGGGCCCTTCGCGAGCAGTACTTC. Translated: CASSLGALREQYF.

In this sample, this clonotype turned up many times. This chain links TRBV28 with TRBJ2-7, with a tentative D call TRBD1 (5 bases). Trimming left V 2 bases short and J 8 bases short, with 10 bases between. The CDR3 length is 12 residues. Per the germline V gene, CDR1 is MDHEN and CDR2 is SYDVKM. DNA of the CDR3: TGTGCCAGCAGTTTAAGACAGATAAAGCAGTACTTC. Residues: CASSLRQIKQYF.

The chain couples TRBV24-1 to TRBJ2-3; 7 bases map to TRBD2. The J segment lost 8 bases and the V segment lost 1 base, leaving 11 bases of the junction unmatched. The CDR3 length is 16 residues. The germline CDR1 and CDR2 sequences are KGHDR and SFDVKD. The CDR3 nucleotides read TGTGCCACCAGTGATTTAACCGCGGGGGAGCCAGGTACGCAGTATTTT. Translated, it gives CATSDLTAGEPGTQYF.

The V call is TRBV7-2, the J call TRBJ2-1; either TRBD1 or TRBD2 may supply D (5 bases each). Germline CDR1 and CDR2: SGHTA and FQGNSA. Trimming stripped 3 bases from V and 2 bases from J, with 11 bases between. This CDR3 region has 15 residues. The CDR3 DNA is TGTGCCAGCAGCTTCCCAGGGAGCACCTACAATGAGCAGTTCTTC. Translating it yields CASSFPGSTYNEQFF.

The gene calls are TRBV27 and TRBJ1-1; TRBD1 matches at 8 bases. J lost 4 bases, V lost 7 bases, and 2 bases had no gene match. Germline V gene lookup returns CDR1 MNHEY and CDR2 SMNVEV (reference sequence). The CDR3 length is 12 residues. CDR3 nucleotides: TGTGCCAGCATCACAGGGGGCACTGAAGCTTTCTTT. It yields the protein CASITGGTEAFF.

The chain recombines TRBV11-2 with TRBJ2-5; D perhaps matches TRBD2 (6 bases). This CDR3 is 14 amino acids long. V gave up 5 bases and J gave up 1 base, with 11 bases separating them. Looked up from germline, CDR1 is SGHAT and CDR2 is FQNNGV. The CDR3 reads CASSAGLIQETQYF. The CDR3 nucleotides are TGTGCCAGCAGCGCGGGACTGATCCAAGAGACCCAGTACTTC.

This clonotype turned up a few times. The chain employs TRBV5-1 and TRBJ2-3; D unresolved. The CDR3 has 13 residues. The germline V and J ends were trimmed by 2 bases and 2 bases, with 6 bases remaining between them. Germline assignment: CDR1 SGHRS and CDR2 YFSETQ. Written as DNA, the CDR3 is TGCGCCAGCAGCTTTGATCTCACAGATACGCAGTATTTT. Amino acid sequence: CASSFDLTDTQYF.

This clonotype was observed many times. This rearrangement joins TRBV6-4 to TRBJ2-1, with TRBD2 matching over 8 bases. Germline lookup yields CDR1 MRHNA and CDR2 SNTAGT. V lost 0 bases to trimming and J lost 6 bases; unmatched junction nucleotides: 4. The CDR3 has 15 residues. The CDR3 coding sequence is TGTGCCAGCAGTGACTCTCGGGGGGGCGGCAATGAGCAGTTCTTC. Its protein is CASSDSRGGGNEQFF.